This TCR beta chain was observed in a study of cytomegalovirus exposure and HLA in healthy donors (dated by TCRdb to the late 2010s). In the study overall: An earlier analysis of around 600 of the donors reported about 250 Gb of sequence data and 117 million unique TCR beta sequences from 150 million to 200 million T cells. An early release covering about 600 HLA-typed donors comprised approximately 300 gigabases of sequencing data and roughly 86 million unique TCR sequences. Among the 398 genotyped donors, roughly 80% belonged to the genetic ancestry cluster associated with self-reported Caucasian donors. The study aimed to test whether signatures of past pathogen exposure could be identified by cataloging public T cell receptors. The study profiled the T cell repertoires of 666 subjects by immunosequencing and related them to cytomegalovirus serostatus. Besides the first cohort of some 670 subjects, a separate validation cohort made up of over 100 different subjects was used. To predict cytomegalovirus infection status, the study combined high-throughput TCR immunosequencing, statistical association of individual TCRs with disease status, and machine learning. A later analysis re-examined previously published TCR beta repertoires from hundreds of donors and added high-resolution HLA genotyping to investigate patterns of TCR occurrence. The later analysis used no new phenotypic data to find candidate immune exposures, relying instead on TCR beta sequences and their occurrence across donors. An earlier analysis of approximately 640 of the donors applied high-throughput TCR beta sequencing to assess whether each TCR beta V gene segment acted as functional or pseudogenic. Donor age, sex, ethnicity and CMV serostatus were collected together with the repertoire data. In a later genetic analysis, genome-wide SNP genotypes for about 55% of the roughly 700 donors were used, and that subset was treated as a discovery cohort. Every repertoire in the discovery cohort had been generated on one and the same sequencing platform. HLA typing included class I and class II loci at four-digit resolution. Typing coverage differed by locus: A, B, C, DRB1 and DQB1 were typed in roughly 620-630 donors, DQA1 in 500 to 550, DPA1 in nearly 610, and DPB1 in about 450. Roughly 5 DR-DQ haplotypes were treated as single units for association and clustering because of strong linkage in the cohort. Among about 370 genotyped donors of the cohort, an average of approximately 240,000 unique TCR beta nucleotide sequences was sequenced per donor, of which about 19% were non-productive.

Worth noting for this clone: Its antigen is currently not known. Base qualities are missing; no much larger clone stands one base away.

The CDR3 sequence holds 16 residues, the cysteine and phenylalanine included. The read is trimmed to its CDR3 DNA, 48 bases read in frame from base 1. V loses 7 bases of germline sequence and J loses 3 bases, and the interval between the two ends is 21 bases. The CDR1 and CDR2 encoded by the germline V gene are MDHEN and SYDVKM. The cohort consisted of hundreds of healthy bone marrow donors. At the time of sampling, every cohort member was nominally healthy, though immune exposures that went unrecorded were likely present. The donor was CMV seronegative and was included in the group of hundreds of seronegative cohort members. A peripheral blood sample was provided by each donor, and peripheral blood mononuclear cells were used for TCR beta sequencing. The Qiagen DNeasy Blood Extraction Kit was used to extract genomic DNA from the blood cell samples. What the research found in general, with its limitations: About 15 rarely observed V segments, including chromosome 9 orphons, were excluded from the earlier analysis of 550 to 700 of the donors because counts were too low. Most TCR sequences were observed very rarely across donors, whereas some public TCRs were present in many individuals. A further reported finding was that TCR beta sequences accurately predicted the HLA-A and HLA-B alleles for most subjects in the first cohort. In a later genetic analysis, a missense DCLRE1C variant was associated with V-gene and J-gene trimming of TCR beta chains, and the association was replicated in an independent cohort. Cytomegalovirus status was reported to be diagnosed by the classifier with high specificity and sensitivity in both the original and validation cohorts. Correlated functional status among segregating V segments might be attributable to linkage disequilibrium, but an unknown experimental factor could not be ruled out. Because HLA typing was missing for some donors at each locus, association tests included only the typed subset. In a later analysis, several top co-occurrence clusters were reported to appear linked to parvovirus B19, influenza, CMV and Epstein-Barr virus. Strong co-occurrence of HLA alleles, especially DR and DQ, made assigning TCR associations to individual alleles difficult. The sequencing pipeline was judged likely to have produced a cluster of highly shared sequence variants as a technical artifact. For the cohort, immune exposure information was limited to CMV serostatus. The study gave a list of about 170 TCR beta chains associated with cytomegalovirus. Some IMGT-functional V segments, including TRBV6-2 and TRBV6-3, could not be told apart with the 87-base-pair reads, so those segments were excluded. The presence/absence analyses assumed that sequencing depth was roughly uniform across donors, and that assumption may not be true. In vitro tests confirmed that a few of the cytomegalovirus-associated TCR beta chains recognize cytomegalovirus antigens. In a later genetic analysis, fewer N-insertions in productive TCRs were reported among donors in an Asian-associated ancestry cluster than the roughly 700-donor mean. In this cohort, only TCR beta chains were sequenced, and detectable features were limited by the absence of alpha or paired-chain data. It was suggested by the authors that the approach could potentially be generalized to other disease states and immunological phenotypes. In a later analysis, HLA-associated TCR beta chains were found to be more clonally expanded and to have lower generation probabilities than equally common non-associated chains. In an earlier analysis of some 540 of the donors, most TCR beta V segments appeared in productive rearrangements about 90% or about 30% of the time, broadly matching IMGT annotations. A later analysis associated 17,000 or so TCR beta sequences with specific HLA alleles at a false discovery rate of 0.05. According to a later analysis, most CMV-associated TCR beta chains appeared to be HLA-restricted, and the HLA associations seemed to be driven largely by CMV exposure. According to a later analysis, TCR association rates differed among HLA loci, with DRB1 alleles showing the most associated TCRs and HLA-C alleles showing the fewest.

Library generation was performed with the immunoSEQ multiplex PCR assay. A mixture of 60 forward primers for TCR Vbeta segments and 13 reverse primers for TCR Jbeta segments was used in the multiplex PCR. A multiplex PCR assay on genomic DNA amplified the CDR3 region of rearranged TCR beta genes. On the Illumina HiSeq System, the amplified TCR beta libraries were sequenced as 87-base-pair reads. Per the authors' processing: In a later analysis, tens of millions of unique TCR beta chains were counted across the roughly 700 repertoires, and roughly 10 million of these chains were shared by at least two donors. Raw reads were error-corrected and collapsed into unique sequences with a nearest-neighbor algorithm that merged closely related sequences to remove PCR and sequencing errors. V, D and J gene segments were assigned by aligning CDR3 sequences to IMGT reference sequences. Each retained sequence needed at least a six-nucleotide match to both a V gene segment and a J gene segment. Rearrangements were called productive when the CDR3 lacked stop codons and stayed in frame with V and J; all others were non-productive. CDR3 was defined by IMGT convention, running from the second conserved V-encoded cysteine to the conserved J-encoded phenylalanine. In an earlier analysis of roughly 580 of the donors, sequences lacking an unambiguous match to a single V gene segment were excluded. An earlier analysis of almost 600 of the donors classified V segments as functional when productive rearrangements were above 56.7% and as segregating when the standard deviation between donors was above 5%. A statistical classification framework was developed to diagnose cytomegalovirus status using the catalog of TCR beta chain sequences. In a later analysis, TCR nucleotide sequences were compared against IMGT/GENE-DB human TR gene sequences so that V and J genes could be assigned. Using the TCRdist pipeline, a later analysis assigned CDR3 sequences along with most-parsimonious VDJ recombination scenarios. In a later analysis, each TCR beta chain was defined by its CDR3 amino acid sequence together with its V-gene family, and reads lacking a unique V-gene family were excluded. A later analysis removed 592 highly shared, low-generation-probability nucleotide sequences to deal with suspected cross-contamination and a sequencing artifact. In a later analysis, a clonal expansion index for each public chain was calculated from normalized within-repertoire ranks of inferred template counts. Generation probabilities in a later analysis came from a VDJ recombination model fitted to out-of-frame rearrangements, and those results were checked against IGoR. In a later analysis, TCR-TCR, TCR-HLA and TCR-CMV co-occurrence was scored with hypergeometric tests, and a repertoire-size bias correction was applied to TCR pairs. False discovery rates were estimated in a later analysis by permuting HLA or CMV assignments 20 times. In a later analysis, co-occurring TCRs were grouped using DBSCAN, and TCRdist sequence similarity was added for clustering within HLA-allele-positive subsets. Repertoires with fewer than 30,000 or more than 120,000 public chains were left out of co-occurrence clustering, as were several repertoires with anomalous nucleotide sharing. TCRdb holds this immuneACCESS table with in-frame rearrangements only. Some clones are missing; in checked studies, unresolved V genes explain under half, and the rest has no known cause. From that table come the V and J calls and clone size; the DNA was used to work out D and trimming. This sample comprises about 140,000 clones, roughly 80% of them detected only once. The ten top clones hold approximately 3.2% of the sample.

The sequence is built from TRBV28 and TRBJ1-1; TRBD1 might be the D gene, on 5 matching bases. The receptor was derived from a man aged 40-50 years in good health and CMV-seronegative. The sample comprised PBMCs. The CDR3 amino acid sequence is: CASILPPGRGDTEAFF. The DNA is TGTGCCAGCATCCTACCCCCGGGACGGGGGGACACTGAAGCTTTCTTT.